This TCR beta chain was retrieved from a study of T cells in Graves' hyperthyroidism and ophthalmopathy. Study results and limitations: Stable hyperthyroidism was separated from ophthalmopathy by a model based on 13 V-J features. Ophthalmopathy, which appeared later, was predicted by the model a median approximately six months before onset.

This clonotype was picked up one time. Its specificity is not known. TCR beta CDR3 regions were amplified from RNA. The TCR CDR3 first-round RT-PCR relied on the HTBI primer set. TCRdb passed the multiplex PCR reads through MiXCR, listing each CDR3 protein once. The repertoire consists of 500,000 to 750,000 distinct CDR3 sequences, with roughly 50% occurring once and the leading ten covering around 7.7%. CDR1 and CDR2 from the germline V gene are SGHAT and FQNNGV. The CDR3 length is 15 residues. Trimming pared 6 bases from V and 0 bases from J, leaving 13 bases between. Sequencing input: peripheral blood or thyroid tissue (not recorded which). V gene TRBV11-2 combines with J gene TRBJ2-3; D may be TRBD1 (5 bases). This clonotype originated in a young woman with Graves' hyperthyroidism. CDR3 amino acids: CASSRSRTSTDTQYF. CDR3 nucleotide sequence: TGTGCCAGCAGTCGTTCCAGGACAAGCACAGATACGCAGTATTTT. The full variable domain, with the rest looked up from reference TRBV11-2 and TRBJ2-3, is EAGVAQSPRYKIIEKRQSVAFWCNPISGHATLYWYQQILGQGPKLLIQFQNNGVVDDSQLPKDRFSAERLKGVDSTLKIQPAKLEDSAVYLCASSRSRTSTDTQYFGPGTRLTVL.